This record concerns one TCR beta chain sequence. This sample stems from a study of blood T cell repertoires in COVID-19. Germline CDR1 reads SQVTM; CDR2 reads ANQGSEA. J gave up 3 bases and V 6 bases, and 6 bases lay outside the gene matches. CDR3 length equals 14 residues. Generated by immunoSEQ multiplex PCR, the TCRdb table keeps only in-frame clones and is missing some. The sample lists 68,000 or so clones; 75% to 90% were seen once. Material for sequencing was peripheral blood. This TCR derives from a man aged 50-59 years with acute or convalescent COVID-19. This rearrangement joins TRBV29-1 to TRBJ2-4; 9 bases are a match to TRBD1. The CDR3 coding sequence is TGCAGCGTGTGGGACAGGGCCGACAAAAACATTCAGTACTTC. It codes for CSVWDRADKNIQYF.